The T cell receptor (beta chain) under discussion was sequenced for a study of T cell repertoires in cytomegalovirus infection. The CDR3 length is 14 residues. J was trimmed by 5 bases and V by 5 bases; bases with no gene match: 3. The germline V gene encodes CDR1 SGHVS and CDR2 FNYEAQ. MiXCR, run by TCRdb on the reads, gives a single entry per CDR3 protein. The sample records roughly 190,000 distinct CDR3 sequences, 7.5% to 10% being singletons. The sample holds many counts of this clonotype. This receptor was identified in a human donor in good health (CMV status not recorded). Some clones in this sample may be carry-over from other donors' samples. The material sequenced was PBMCs. This chain uses TRBV7-6 with TRBJ1-4; TRBD1 matches 9 bases. CDR3 loop: CASSPGQGNEKLFF. For the CDR3, the DNA is TGTGCCAGCAGCCCGGGACAGGGAAATGAAAAACTGTTTTTT.